This record concerns one T cell receptor beta chain sequence. Using immunoSEQ multiplex PCR, the repertoire was profiled, and TCRdb retains in-frame clones only, with some absent. The table lists 340,000 or so clones, around 80% of them singletons, with 2.5% to 3.5% in the top ten. The CDR3 covers 11 residues. Trimming stripped 2 bases from V and 7 bases from J, with 8 bases between. Germline loops: CDR1 GTSNPN, CDR2 SVGIG (reference sequence). This specimen comes from a study of blood T cell repertoires in COVID-19. The TCR originated in a man aged 25-45 years with active or convalescent COVID-19. The rearrangement uses TRBV30 and TRBJ2-5; TRBD1 might be the D (5 bases). Material for sequencing was peripheral blood. In DNA form, the CDR3 reads TGTGCCTGGAGTCAGGGCGGGACCCAGTACTTC. Protein product: CAWSQGGTQYF.